This T cell receptor beta chain was sequenced for a study of shared clonotypes between healthy human individuals (TCRdb year 2020). General notes on the study: A few men and a couple of women, aged 18 to 49 years, made up the cohort. For each donor, three plates each were used for CD4 naive and CD4 memory, two plates were used for CD8 naive, and one plate was used for CD8 memory. Between about 0.9 and 9 billion PBMCs per donor were obtained by leukapheresis. The study deeply sequenced blood TCR repertoires of 5 or 6 healthy adults to estimate repertoire size and the extent of clonotype sharing between individuals. Libraries were prepared and TCR repertoires were sequenced by different laboratories using diverse techniques, in order to increase sequencing depth and limit assay-specific biases.

Donors were healthy HIV-negative adults with no recently reported acute infections or vaccinations. Every donor was a Caucasian adult residing in Nashville, Tennessee, USA. CD4+ T cells were enriched by magnetic negative selection; naive cells were then positively selected on CD45RA, and the negative fraction formed the memory subset. Blood was collected by leukapheresis, and PBMCs were isolated by Ficoll-Histopaque density gradient centrifugation and then cryopreserved in liquid nitrogen vapor phase. Analytical flow cytometry was used to check the purity and quantity of each magnetically sorted T cell population. Genomic DNA was isolated from every sorted fraction and measured by UV absorbance on a Nanodrop 2000c. Results and caveats for the whole study, not just this receptor: Clonotypes shared by all four sorted-subset donors showed higher generation probabilities than non-shared clonotypes. Naive subsets generally had larger estimated clonotype richness than memory subsets. Only blood was sampled, and tissue TCR repertoires likely differ from those in blood. Rarefaction of sorted-subset datasets indicated incomplete sequencing despite the large sequencing depth. Pairwise subsampling indicated that sequencing depth was expected to affect the degree of clonotype sharing among donors. Because the study included a small number of donors, the genetic and exposure-history diversity represented was limited. Approximately 5% of naive CD4, around 3.6% of naive CD8, approximately 2% of memory CD4, and 0.4% of memory CD8 clonotypes were shared across a few donors.

Points on this clone: The target of this receptor is not known. Base-call qualities are not available, and no considerably larger clone is one nucleotide away.

Using the deep immunoSEQ assay, multiplex PCR amplified TCR CDR3 regions from genomic DNA. For each cell subset, the extracted genomic DNA was distributed evenly across all wells of several immunoSEQ 96-well plates, and each plate served as one replicate. Each replicate PCR for sorted subsets received roughly 0.2 ug genomic DNA, equal to 28,000 or so T cell genomes. Purified libraries were measured with a Qubit 3.0 fluorometer, size-checked on a Bioanalyzer 2100, and measured again with the KAPA Library Quantification kit. A separate single-read 150-cycle Illumina NextSeq 550 flow cell was used to sequence each immunoSEQ 96-well plate. The paper's processing steps were these. Because the immunoSEQ output included only junctional sequences and no quality scores, the filtering could not be the same as the filtering used for full-length reads. Sequences were annotated with PyIR, a Python wrapper for IgBLAST v1.9, and V/J genes and CDR3 were assigned using IMGT germline references. Any read was removed if the V/J assignment was weak (E-value above 1e-6), the CDR3 was missing, or the read contained stop codons, out-of-frame junctions, or ambiguous translated residues. V3J clonotypes were defined as sequences sharing the same inferred V gene, J gene, and CDR3 amino acid sequence. Percentage overlap between repertoires was calculated by dividing the number of shared unique clonotypes by the size of the smaller repertoire. RTK rarefaction, the Chao1 estimator, and Recon v2.1 estimates of unobserved clonotypes were used to assess repertoire richness. Generation probabilities were computed with OLGA for all TCRbeta clonotypes obtained by the gDNA method from four donors. Sourced from immuneACCESS, this table was stored by TCRdb with only in-frame sequences that have V and J called. A share of the clones is absent; for the studies checked, an unresolved V gene accounts for under half, and the remainder has no known explanation. V and J calls and clone size follow that table, whereas D and trimming were derived from the DNA. For this sample the table gives roughly 2.5 million clones, of which 90% to 95% were detected only once. Of the sample, over 0.12% falls within the top ten clones.

According to the germline V gene, CDR1 reads KGHSH and CDR2 reads LQKENI. V loses 1 base of germline sequence and J loses 7 bases, and the interval between the two ends is 10 bases. The CDR3, cysteine through phenylalanine, is 13 amino acids long. Only the CDR3 portion is preserved as DNA: 39 bases, with reading frame beginning at the first base. Sequencing was performed on naive CD4+ T cells sorted from blood. The cell subset or site label, read with the paper, signifies: CD45RA+ positively selected. This chain joins TRBV18 to TRBJ1-1; TRBD1 could be the D gene, as 6 bases match. The origin of this receptor is a young man in good health. In nucleotide form, the sequence is TGTGCCAGCTCACCACTTAGGGGGGATGAAGCTTTCTTT. The resulting protein is CASSPLRGDEAFF.